One T cell receptor (beta chain) is described in this entry. The protocol was immunoSEQ multiplex PCR, while the TCRdb copy is restricted to in-frame clones and leaves out a portion. The sample consists of 350,000 to 450,000 clones, less than 85% of them appearing once. The data were taken from a study of blood T cell repertoires in COVID-19. This TCR came from a woman in her late teens or twenties with acute or convalescent COVID-19. Sequenced: peripheral blood.

CDR3 in DNA: TGTGCCAGCAGCTTCGAGGGAAAACCTGAAGCTTTCTTT. Its translation is CASSFEGKPEAFF. The rearrangement links TRBV11-2 to TRBJ1-1; D gene uncertain. This CDR3 is 13 amino acids long. V was trimmed by 3 bases and J by 6 bases, leaving 11 bases between them. Germline CDR1 SGHAT, CDR2 FQNNGV. Full variable domain (missing parts from reference TRBV11-2 and TRBJ1-1): EAGVAQSPRYKIIEKRQSVAFWCNPISGHATLYWYQQILGQGPKLLIQFQNNGVVDDSQLPKDRFSAERLKGVDSTLKIQPAKLEDSAVYLCASSFEGKPEAFFGQGTRLTVV.